The clone carrying this TCR beta chain was observed a single time. Its antigen remains unknown. Generated by immunoSEQ multiplex PCR, the TCRdb table keeps only in-frame clones and is missing some. The table shows roughly 380,000 clones, with roughly 88% occurring only once. Treatment defined: about 20 received Ad26.COV2.S at low or high dose, single or two shots; roughly five received placebo; per-sample allocation not given. The samples were gathered on day 63 after the first injection of vaccine or placebo. The CDR3 is made up of 15 amino acids. Per the germline V gene, CDR1 is SGHRS and CDR2 is YFSETQ. V lost 0 bases and J 5 bases, leaving 15 bases between the germline ends. These data are taken from a study of Ad26.COV2.S vaccination and SARS-CoV-2 variants. Study results and limitations: Spike-specific TCR breadth was greater after Ad26.COV2.S than placebo.

V usage is TRBV5-1 and J usage is TRBJ2-7; TRBD2 is a possible D gene (6 bases). The sample was peripheral blood, taken in a trial of Ad26.COV2.S vaccine versus placebo. The TCR was taken from a person between 18 and 65 years old who received the Ad26.COV2.S COVID-19 vaccine or a placebo. The CDR3 sequence: CASSLVGAGPHEQYF. The DNA for the CDR3 is TGCGCCAGCAGCTTGGTAGGTGCGGGGCCTCACGAGCAGTACTTC.